This TCR beta chain was identified during a study of T cells in Graves' hyperthyroidism and ophthalmopathy. Study at large: Pretreatment peripheral blood was obtained at initial diagnosis.

Amplified TCR beta CDR3 regions derived from RNA transcripts. TCR CDR3 underwent first-round RT-PCR with the HTBI primer set. TCRdb analysed the multiplex PCR reads with MiXCR anew, one entry per CDR3 protein. The profile covers approximately 220,000 distinct CDR3 sequences, with 15% to 20% appearing a single time and about two fifths taken by the ten largest. Uncontrolled infection, other autoimmune disease, pregnancy or lactation disqualified patients from enrolment. This clonotype was seen only a few times. V lost 3 bases, J lost 2 bases, and 11 bases lay in between. This CDR3 is 15 amino acids long. Germline assignment: CDR1 MNHNS and CDR2 SASEGT.

Sequencing used blood. This sequence was found in a middle-aged man with Graves' hyperthyroidism. The gene calls are TRBV6-1 and TRBJ1-5; possible D gene TRBD1, 6 bases. The CDR3 bases are TGTGCCAGCAGTGACTCGGCAGGGGGCAATCAGCCCCAGCATTTT. Its translation: CASSDSAGGNQPQHF.